These T cell receptor beta chains were read from a single sample in a study of cytotoxic CD8 clonotypes in ibrutinib-treated CLL. TCRdb keeps only in-frame clones here, not all; method: immunoSEQ multiplex PCR. Of hundreds of thousands of clones detected, under 75% appear once; the ten largest clones hold 15%. This specimen was PBMCs, taken after 24 months of ibrutinib treatment. The receptors originated from a human donor with chronic lymphocytic leukemia. Each CDR3 is given without its conserved first and last residue. The order of the fields is CDR3 protein, V gene, D gene, J gene, clone size. The D gene is left open where the match is weak. The size field is filled for only some rows; it gives once, few, many or a size class.

CDR3 protein: ASSLVQGYT
V gene: TRBV7-9
D gene: NA
J gene: TRBJ1-2
clone size: NA

CDR3 protein: ASSLRHNEQF
V gene: TRBV5-4
D gene: NA
J gene: TRBJ2-1
clone size: NA

CDR3 protein: ASSPVIGAGEKLF
V gene: TRBV6-5
D gene: NA
J gene: TRBJ1-4
clone size: NA

CDR3 protein: SALIGYNQPQH
V gene: TRBV29-1
D gene: NA
J gene: TRBJ1-5
clone size: NA

CDR3 protein: ATSIPGVDNEQF
V gene: TRBV15
D gene: NA
J gene: TRBJ2-1
clone size: NA

CDR3 protein: ASSPHRQPQH
V gene: TRBV28
D gene: NA
J gene: TRBJ1-5
clone size: few

CDR3 protein: ASSAHRDSYEQY
V gene: TRBV13
D gene: NA
J gene: TRBJ2-7
clone size: NA

CDR3 protein: ASSLRQGGNTIY
V gene: TRBV7-6
D gene: TRBD1
J gene: TRBJ1-3
clone size: NA

CDR3 protein: ARSSNWRLAGAVDTQY
V gene: TRBV5-3
D gene: TRBD2
J gene: TRBJ2-3
clone size: NA

CDR3 protein: AGRTGNQPQH
V gene: TRBV19
D gene: TRBD1
J gene: TRBJ1-5
clone size: few

CDR3 protein: ASSYSIGVQGGYT
V gene: TRBV6-5
D gene: NA
J gene: TRBJ1-2
clone size: NA

CDR3 protein: ASSLHLVGEQY
V gene: TRBV7-7
D gene: NA
J gene: TRBJ2-7
clone size: NA

CDR3 protein: ASSSHVGYT
V gene: TRBV28
D gene: NA
J gene: TRBJ1-2
clone size: NA

CDR3 protein: ASSLTAYEQY
V gene: TRBV7-3
D gene: NA
J gene: TRBJ2-7
clone size: few

CDR3 protein: ASSVSAAGPHEQY
V gene: TRBV9
D gene: NA
J gene: TRBJ2-7
clone size: once

CDR3 protein: ASGSGTVDNEQF
V gene: TRBV12-5
D gene: TRBD1
J gene: TRBJ2-1
clone size: NA

CDR3 protein: ASSLNRNTDTQY
V gene: TRBV28
D gene: NA
J gene: TRBJ2-3
clone size: few

CDR3 protein: AWSGPTTGNTIY
V gene: TRBV30
D gene: NA
J gene: TRBJ1-3
clone size: once

CDR3 protein: SVEGLANYGYT
V gene: TRBV29-1
D gene: NA
J gene: TRBJ1-2
clone size: NA

CDR3 protein: ASSDLREEAYEQY
V gene: TRBV6-1
D gene: TRBD2
J gene: TRBJ2-7
clone size: few

CDR3 protein: ASSGTRQGREQY
V gene: TRBV28
D gene: TRBD1
J gene: TRBJ2-7
clone size: few

CDR3 protein: ASSLTGQGPHGYT
V gene: TRBV27
D gene: TRBD1
J gene: TRBJ1-2
clone size: once

CDR3 protein: ASSVRDSHTDTQY
V gene: TRBV9
D gene: NA
J gene: TRBJ2-3
clone size: NA

CDR3 protein: ASSLLVSVDGYT
V gene: TRBV28
D gene: NA
J gene: TRBJ1-2
clone size: few

CDR3 protein: ASSDYDSYT
V gene: TRBV2
D gene: NA
J gene: TRBJ1-2
clone size: NA

CDR3 protein: ASSESTGVGETQY
V gene: TRBV5-5
D gene: TRBD1
J gene: TRBJ2-5
clone size: NA

CDR3 protein: ASSVEGSGAYNEQF
V gene: TRBV9
D gene: NA
J gene: TRBJ2-1
clone size: few

CDR3 protein: ASRATPSATGELF
V gene: TRBV19
D gene: NA
J gene: TRBJ2-2
clone size: NA

CDR3 protein: ASSLVEAYEQY
V gene: TRBV28
D gene: NA
J gene: TRBJ2-7
clone size: NA

CDR3 protein: ASSPRQGKGIYEQY
V gene: TRBV7-9
D gene: TRBD1
J gene: TRBJ2-7
clone size: NA

CDR3 protein: SVDSFYGYT
V gene: TRBV29-1
D gene: NA
J gene: TRBJ1-2
clone size: once

CDR3 protein: ASSPVAVRISGNTIY
V gene: TRBV18
D gene: NA
J gene: TRBJ1-3
clone size: NA

CDR3 protein: AISELGVRAEAF
V gene: TRBV10-3
D gene: NA
J gene: TRBJ1-1
clone size: once

CDR3 protein: SVDEAGGSDYEQY
V gene: TRBV29-1
D gene: TRBD2
J gene: TRBJ2-7
clone size: NA

CDR3 protein: AWAGGESSLNEQF
V gene: TRBV30
D gene: TRBD2
J gene: TRBJ2-1
clone size: once

CDR3 protein: ASSVNMGNEKLF
V gene: TRBV9
D gene: NA
J gene: TRBJ1-4
clone size: NA

CDR3 protein: ASSGGLAGGEQY
V gene: TRBV27
D gene: TRBD2
J gene: TRBJ2-7
clone size: NA

CDR3 protein: AIFGLDYNEQF
V gene: TRBV28
D gene: NA
J gene: TRBJ2-1
clone size: NA

CDR3 protein: ASRGPSYEQY
V gene: TRBV11-2
D gene: NA
J gene: TRBJ2-7
clone size: few

CDR3 protein: ASSSTGEQY
V gene: TRBV9
D gene: NA
J gene: TRBJ2-7
clone size: NA

CDR3 protein: ASSRGGHEQY
V gene: TRBV7-3
D gene: NA
J gene: TRBJ2-7
clone size: NA

CDR3 protein: ASSLVAQAEGQSA
V gene: TRBV7-8
D gene: NA
J gene: TRBJ1-2
clone size: few

CDR3 protein: ASRLQGSGNTIY
V gene: TRBV6-5
D gene: NA
J gene: TRBJ1-3
clone size: NA

CDR3 protein: ASRDSGTMVEQY
V gene: TRBV27
D gene: TRBD2
J gene: TRBJ2-7
clone size: NA

CDR3 protein: ASSISLVNEQF
V gene: TRBV19
D gene: NA
J gene: TRBJ2-1
clone size: once

CDR3 protein: ASRRGGLEQY
V gene: TRBV25-1
D gene: NA
J gene: TRBJ2-7
clone size: NA

CDR3 protein: ASRDTYNQPQH
V gene: TRBV28
D gene: NA
J gene: TRBJ1-5
clone size: NA

CDR3 protein: ASSFIEASYEQY
V gene: TRBV7-2
D gene: NA
J gene: TRBJ2-7
clone size: few

CDR3 protein: ASSVDTETWYNEQF
V gene: TRBV9
D gene: NA
J gene: TRBJ2-1
clone size: NA

CDR3 protein: ASSSSVPSIYEQY
V gene: TRBV28
D gene: NA
J gene: TRBJ2-7
clone size: NA

CDR3 protein: ASSPSGIGYEQY
V gene: TRBV27
D gene: TRBD2
J gene: TRBJ2-7
clone size: NA

CDR3 protein: ASSLGGGQETQY
V gene: TRBV7-6
D gene: TRBD2
J gene: TRBJ2-5
clone size: NA

CDR3 protein: ASSRDNNYNEQF
V gene: TRBV7-3
D gene: NA
J gene: TRBJ2-1
clone size: NA

CDR3 protein: ASSFQGARGYT
V gene: TRBV27
D gene: TRBD1
J gene: TRBJ1-2
clone size: NA